This T cell receptor beta chain was sequenced during a study of neurological immune-mediated disorders. Germline assignment: CDR1 SGHTA and CDR2 FQGTGA. The trim removed 0 bases at V and 0 bases at J, leaving 3 bases unmatched. CDR3 size: 16 residues. 5'RACE generated cDNA with 10-nucleotide random UMIs. In TCRdb, the 5' RACE reads were re-called with MiXCR into one record per CDR3 protein. The sample carries 50,000 to 70,000 distinct CDR3 sequences, roughly an eighth recorded once. The unsorted libraries were produced from 2 million PBMCs held at -80 C. This clonotype turned up a few times. The receptor was derived from an older woman with HTLV-1-associated myelopathy (HAM/TSP). This chain uses TRBV7-3 with TRBJ2-3, with TRBD2 matching over 7 bases. Sequenced input: PBMCs. The CDR3 DNA follows: TGTGCCAGCAGCTTAACGGGCGGGAGAAGCACAGATACGCAGTATTTT. Protein: CASSLTGGRSTDTQYF.